This TCR beta chain stems from a study of T-cell memory formation after mild COVID-19. The study's findings and limits: Second-wave clones peaking on day 37 lacked confirmed SARS-CoV-2 specificity.

Concerning this clonotype itself: Its antigen is not known.

A single record per CDR3 protein comes from TCRdb applying MiXCR to the 5' RACE reads. The sample lists approximately 350,000 distinct CDR3 sequences, approximately 12% occurring once. Trimming took 4 bases from V and 4 from J; bases not matched to a gene: 9. The CDR3 has 15 amino acids. The V gene's germline CDR1 is MDHEN and CDR2 SYDVKM. The sample consisted of PBMCs or a T cell subset sorted from them (not recorded which). V usage is TRBV28 and J usage is TRBJ2-5; 7 nucleotides align to TRBD1. This TCR came from a man between 18 and 29 years old who had mild COVID-19 (a few samples of this study predate the infection). Cell type and time point are not known. The CDR3 DNA is TGTGCCAGCAGTTCCCCCTCGGCAGGGGGAGAGACCCAGTACTTC. It is translated as CASSSPSAGGETQYF.